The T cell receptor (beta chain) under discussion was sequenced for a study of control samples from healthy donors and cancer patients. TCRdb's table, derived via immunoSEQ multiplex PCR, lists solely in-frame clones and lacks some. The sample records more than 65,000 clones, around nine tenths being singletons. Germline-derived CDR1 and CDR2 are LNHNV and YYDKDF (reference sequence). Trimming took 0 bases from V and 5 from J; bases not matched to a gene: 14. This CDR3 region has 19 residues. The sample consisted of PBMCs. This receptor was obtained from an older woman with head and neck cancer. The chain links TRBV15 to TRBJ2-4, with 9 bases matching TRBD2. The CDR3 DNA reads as TGTGCCACCAGCAGAGAACGTGCCAGCGGGAGGTGGAGGGAAAACATTCAGTACTTC. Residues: CATSRERASGRWRENIQYF. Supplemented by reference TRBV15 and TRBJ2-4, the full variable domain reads DAMVIQNPRYQVTQFGKPVTLSCSQTLNHNVMYWYQQKSSQAPKLLFHYYDKDFNNEADTPDNFQSRRPNTSFCFLDIRSPGLGDTAMYLCATSRERASGRWRENIQYFGAGTRLSVL.